Each of the 4 T cell receptor beta chains below was sequenced from the same sample in a study of OX40 agonist ivuxolimab in advanced cancers. The method was immunoSEQ multiplex PCR; TCRdb's version includes in-frame clones alone and lacks a portion of them. The sample consists of 65,000 to 80,000 clones, under 90% of them appearing once. The sample in question was CD4+ or CD8+ T cells sorted from blood, obtained in a trial of the OX40 agonist ivuxolimab. Receptors were obtained from an adult with an advanced solid tumor such as melanoma, head and neck, liver or kidney cancer.

The chain carries TRBV7-7 and TRBJ2-5, with 8 bases that match TRBD1. Germline lookup yields CDR1 SSHAT and CDR2 FNYEAQ (reference sequence). J was trimmed by 4 bases and V by 3 bases; bases with no gene match: 7. The CDR3 consists of 15 residues. The CDR3 is CASSLRTGSLETQYF. The CDR3 DNA reads TGTGCCAGCAGCTTGAGGACAGGGAGTCTAGAGACCCAGTACTTC.

The chain joins TRBV7-2 to TRBJ2-1, with D uncertain. The V gene lost 5 bases and the J gene lost 7 bases, with 9 bases spanning the gap. Germline-derived CDR1 and CDR2 are SGHTA and FQGNSA. The CDR3 is 12 residues long. CDR3 amino acids: CASSLGWNEQFF. In nucleotides, the CDR3 is TGTGCCAGCAGCCTTGGGTGGAATGAGCAGTTCTTC. The variable domain in full, with the rest retrieved from reference TRBV7-2 and TRBJ2-1, is GAGVSQSPSNKVTEKGKDVELRCDPISGHTALYWYRQSLGQGLEFLIYFQGNSAPDKSGLPSDRFSAERTGGSVSTLTIQRTQQEDSAVYLCASSLGWNEQFFGPGTRLTVL.

The genes are TRBV29-1 and TRBJ1-1; a weak D match, TRBD1 (5 bases). The V and J ends lost 2 bases and 2 bases respectively, with 12 bases between them. Germline-derived CDR1 and CDR2 are SQVTM and ANQGSEA. This CDR3 contains 14 residues. The CDR3 nucleotides read TGCAGCGTTGAACGGGGCCGCGGTAACACTGAAGCTTTCTTT. Protein sequence: CSVERGRGNTEAFF.

The gene calls are TRBV4-3 and TRBJ1-1; no reliable D call. The CDR3 runs to 15 residues. CDR1 is LGHNA, CDR2 YSLEER, per germline. The V and J ends lost 0 bases and 5 bases respectively, with 13 bases between them. CDR3 coding DNA: TGCGCCAGCAGCCAAGAAGCAGGCTCGGGGACTGAAGCTTTCTTT. As protein: CASSQEAGSGTEAFF.